Shown below are 15 T cell receptor beta chains from a single sample sequenced in a study of graft-versus-host responses after intestinal transplantation. The protocol was immunoSEQ multiplex PCR, while the TCRdb copy is restricted to in-frame clones and leaves out a portion. The sample includes 37,000 or so clones, under 95% of them seen just once. This specimen was PBMCs, taken about 310 days after intestinal transplant. These receptors were obtained from a human patient who received an intestinal transplant, so some T cells may come from the graft donor.

The chain carries TRBV2 and TRBJ2-3, with D perhaps matching TRBD2 (6 bases). Deletions cut 5 bases from V and 4 bases from J, with 10 bases between. Germline-derived CDR1 and CDR2 are SNHLY and FYNNEI. The CDR3 spans 13 residues. In DNA form, the CDR3 reads TGTGCCAGCAGTCGGGACTCTTCAGATACGCAGTATTTT. The encoded protein is CASSRDSSDTQYF.

V usage is TRBV7-2 and J usage is TRBJ2-7; no clear D gene. The CDR3 runs to 12 residues. Per the germline V gene, CDR1 is SGHTA and CDR2 is FQGNSA. CDR3 coding DNA: TGTGGACGCGGCTGTTTGGCCTACGAGCAGTACTTC. Its protein is CGRGCLAYEQYF.

The chain links TRBV7-6 to TRBJ2-7, with D tentatively TRBD1 (6 bases). Trimming left V 5 bases short and J 7 bases short, with 21 bases between. The germline V gene has CDR1 SGHVS and CDR2 FNYEAQ. CDR3 length: 15 residues. CDR3 bases: TGTGCCAGCAGCCCCTCACCGGGACACGATCGGGAGCAGTACTTC. This codes for CASSPSPGHDREQYF.

J is TRBJ2-5 and V is TRBV6-5, with D possibly being TRBD2 (6 bases). The CDR3 runs to 12 residues. V was pared by 5 bases and J by 6 bases, with 10 bases between. CDR1 and CDR2 from the germline V gene are MNHEY and SVGAGI. CDR3: CASSGTRQTQYF. The CDR3 DNA reads as TGTGCCAGCAGTGGGACTCGACAGACCCAGTACTTC.

The chain couples TRBV6-1 to TRBJ2-7; D is tentatively TRBD1 or TRBD2 (6 bases each). CDR3 length: 13 amino acids. V was trimmed by 5 bases and J by 5 bases, leaving 13 bases between them. Germline values: CDR1 MNHNS, CDR2 SASEGT. The CDR3 spells CASSLGGTDEQYF. The CDR3 nucleotides read TGTGCCAGCAGTTTAGGGGGGACGGACGAGCAGTACTTC.

Here the CDR3 DNA reads TGTGCCAGCAGGACTAGCGGGGGGCTCCAAGAGACCCAGTACTTC. It encodes CASRTSGGLQETQYF. The chain links TRBV6-5 to TRBJ2-5, with 13 bases matching TRBD2. V lost 6 bases, J lost 1 base, and 2 bases stayed unmatched. The germline V gene encodes CDR1 MNHEY and CDR2 SVGAGI. The CDR3 has 15 amino acids.

This clone was counted once. The rearrangement joins TRBV2 to TRBJ2-7, with 10 bases that match TRBD1. V lost 4 bases to trimming and J lost 4 bases; unmatched junction nucleotides: 4. The CDR3 has 14 residues. CDR1 and CDR2 from the germline V gene are SNHLY and FYNNEI. CDR3 amino acids: CASSGGQGTYEQYF. CDR3 sequence (DNA): TGTGCCAGCAGTGGGGGACAGGGGACGTACGAGCAGTACTTC.

In its sample, this clone was seen once. This chain uses TRBV6-5 with TRBJ2-1; D is possibly TRBD2 (6 bases). With 6 bases removed from V and 3 bases from J, the gap between germline ends came to 12 bases. Germline V gene data show CDR1 as MNHEY and CDR2 as SVGAGI. The CDR3 has 14 residues. In DNA, the CDR3 is TGTGCCAGCAGCAGGGCTAGCGTCTACAATGAGCAGTTCTTC. It is translated as CASSRASVYNEQFF.

The CDR3 protein is CASSQGAASGRTDTQYF. DNA for the CDR3: TGTGCCAGCAGCCAAGGTGCGGCTAGCGGTCGCACAGATACGCAGTATTTT. V gene TRBV4-2 combines with J gene TRBJ2-3; 7 nucleotides line up with TRBD2. The CDR3 is made up of 17 amino acids. V was clipped by 1 base and J by 1 base; unmatched bases: 8. The germline gives CDR1 LGHNA, CDR2 YNFKEQ.

The rearrangement joins TRBV7-2 to TRBJ2-5; tentative D call: TRBD2 (6 bases). The CDR3 spans 13 residues. V dropped 6 bases and J dropped 5 bases, with 13 bases sitting between them. Germline CDR1 and CDR2: SGHTA and FQGNSA. CDR3 sequence reads: CASSYSGGETQYF. The CDR3 coding sequence is TGTGCCAGCAGTTATAGCGGAGGGGAGACCCAGTACTTC.

The rearrangement links TRBV28 to TRBJ2-7; D may be TRBD1 or TRBD2 (5 bases each). V was clipped by 5 bases and J by 3 bases, with 14 bases between them. The CDR3 sequence is 14 residues long. Germline V gives CDR1 MDHEN, CDR2 SYDVKM. This chain's CDR3 is CASSLRDGVYEQYF. The CDR3 DNA reads TGTGCCAGCAGTCTCCGGGACGGAGTCTACGAGCAGTACTTC.

The rearrangement joins TRBV19 to TRBJ2-2; D not resolved. Germline V CDR1 and CDR2: LNHDA, SQIVND (reference sequence). V lost 5 bases and J 0 bases, leaving 4 bases between the germline ends. The CDR3 extends over 13 amino acids. For the CDR3, the DNA is TGTGCCAGTAGTGGGGCGAACACCGGGGAGCTGTTTTTT. It codes for CASSGANTGELFF.

CDR3 nucleotides: TGTGCCAGCAGTGATAGTTCTTTCGGGTGGGACACTGAAGCTTTCTTT. Residues: CASSDSSFGWDTEAFF. The chain combines TRBV6-1 with TRBJ1-1, with D uncertain. This CDR3 comprises 16 residues. The V end lost 3 bases, the J end lost 3 bases, and 17 bases lay between the germline ends. Germline V lookup: CDR1 MNHNS, CDR2 SASEGT.

In DNA, the CDR3 is TGTGCCAGCAGCTCGGACTATCAAGAGACCCAGTACTTC. Translated, it gives CASSSDYQETQYF. The chain combines TRBV13 with TRBJ2-5, with D perhaps matching TRBD2 (6 bases). This CDR3 spans 13 amino acids. The V gene's germline CDR1 is PRHDT and CDR2 FYEKMQ (reference sequence). V was shortened by 4 bases and J by 2 bases, with 8 bases between the two germline ends.

The J gene is TRBJ1-1, the V gene TRBV7-6; 9 nucleotides match TRBD1. The V segment lost 4 bases and the J segment 1 base; nucleotides outside the gene matches: 4. The germline CDR1 and CDR2 sequences are SGHVS and FNYEAQ. The CDR3 extends over 15 amino acids. The chain's CDR3 is CASSSVTGGNTEAFF. CDR3 nucleotide sequence: TGTGCCAGCAGCTCCGTGACAGGGGGGAACACTGAAGCTTTCTTT. Using reference TRBV7-6 and TRBJ1-1 for the parts outside the CDR3, the full variable domain is GAGVSQSPRYKVTKRGQDVALRCDPISGHVSLYWYRQALGQGPEFLTYFNYEAQQDKSGLPNDRFSAERPEGSISTLTIQRTEQRDSAMYRCASSSVTGGNTEAFFGQGTRLTVV.